These 5 T cell receptor beta chains originate from one sample sequenced in a study of CXCR3-negative and CXCR3-positive naive CD8 T cells (dated by TCRdb to between 2019 and 2020). Beyond this particular receptor, the publication reports: TRB CDR3s from CXCR3-positive naive cells showed higher hydrophobicity (lower Kidera factor 4), lower energy, and higher strength and volume indices than CXCR3-negative naive cells.

No antigens are known for them. Sequencing took place on a NextSeq 550. The Human TCR Profiling Kit (MiLaboratory) was used to make UMI-labeled 5' RACE TRB cDNA libraries. TCRdb reprocessed the reads, so every CDR3 protein sequence counts as one entry and DNA is not shown. The record for this sample contains fewer than 90,000 distinct CDR3 sequences. Less than 0.6% of the sample is held by the ten biggest clonotypes. Sequencing was done on a sample of naive CXCR3+ CD8+ T cells from blood. The cell subset or site label of this sample denotes: CD45RO-CCR7+CD27+CD95- naive CD8+ T cells expressing CXCR3 (TNR3+). These receptors came from a human donor in good health. Some clones in this sample may be carry-over from other donors' samples.

The rearrangement uses TRBV5-6 and TRBJ2-7; the TRBD2 assignment by TCRdb is unverifiable without DNA. The germline CDR1 and CDR2 sequences are SGHDT and YYEEEE. The CDR3 consists of 16 residues. CDR3 loop: CASSRPRDSGAYEQYF.

This rearrangement joins TRBV10-1 to TRBJ2-1. The CDR3 covers 17 residues. Germline CDR1 reads WNHNN; CDR2 reads SYGVQD (reference sequence). CDR3 amino acids: CASSEGRWGGSYNEQFF.

The rearrangement joins TRBV28 to TRBJ2-7. Germline V gene sequence: CDR1 MDHEN, CDR2 SYDVKM. This CDR3 has 15 amino acids. The CDR3 is CASSFKGGGSYEQYF.

This rearrangement joins TRBV7-9 to TRBJ2-7; TCRdb reports TRBD1, a call that lacks DNA to check it against. The CDR3 has 14 residues. Germline V gene data show CDR1 as SEHNR and CDR2 as FQNEAQ (reference sequence). CDR3 sequence reads: CASSLWDKTYEQYF.

V is TRBV15 and J is TRBJ2-2. The germline CDR1 and CDR2 sequences are LNHNV and YYDKDF (reference sequence). The CDR3 runs to 11 residues. This CDR3 reads CATSSTGELFF.